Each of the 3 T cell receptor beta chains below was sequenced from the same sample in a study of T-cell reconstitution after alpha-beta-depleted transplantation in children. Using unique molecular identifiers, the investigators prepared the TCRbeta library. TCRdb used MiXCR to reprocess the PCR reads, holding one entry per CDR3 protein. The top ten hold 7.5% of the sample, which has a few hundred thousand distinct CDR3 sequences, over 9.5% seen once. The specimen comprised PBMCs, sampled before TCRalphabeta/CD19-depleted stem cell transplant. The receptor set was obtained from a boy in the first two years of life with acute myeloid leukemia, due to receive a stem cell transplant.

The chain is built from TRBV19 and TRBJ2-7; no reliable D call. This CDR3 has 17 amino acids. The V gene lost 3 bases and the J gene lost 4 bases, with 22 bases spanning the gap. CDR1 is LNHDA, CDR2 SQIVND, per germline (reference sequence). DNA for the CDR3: TGTGCCAGTAGTATCCGGGTCTTGGGGTTGGCGGAGTACGAGCAGTACTTC. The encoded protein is CASSIRVLGLAEYEQYF.

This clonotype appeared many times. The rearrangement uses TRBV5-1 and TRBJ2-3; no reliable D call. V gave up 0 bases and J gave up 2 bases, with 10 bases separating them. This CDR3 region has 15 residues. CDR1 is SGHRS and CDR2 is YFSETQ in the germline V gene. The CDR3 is CASSLDSGFTDTQYF. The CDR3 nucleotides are TGCGCCAGCAGCTTGGATTCAGGATTCACAGATACGCAGTATTTT. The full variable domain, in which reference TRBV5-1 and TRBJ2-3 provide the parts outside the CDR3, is KAGVTQTPRYLIKTRGQQVTLSCSPISGHRSVSWYQQTPGQGLQFLFEYFSETQRNKGNFPGRFSGRQFSNSRSEMNVSTLELGDSALYLCASSLDSGFTDTQYFGPGTRLTVL.

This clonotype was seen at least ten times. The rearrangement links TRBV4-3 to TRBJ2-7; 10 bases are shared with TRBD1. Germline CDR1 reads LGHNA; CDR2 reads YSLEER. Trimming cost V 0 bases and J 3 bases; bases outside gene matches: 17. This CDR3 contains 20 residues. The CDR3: CASSQDPPGTGEGGRYEQYF. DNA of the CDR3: TGCGCCAGCAGCCAAGATCCCCCCGGGACAGGGGAAGGGGGTCGCTACGAGCAGTACTTC.